The 23 T cell receptor beta chains below come from one sample, sequenced in a study of blood T cell repertoires in COVID-19. TCRdb's table, derived via immunoSEQ multiplex PCR, lists solely in-frame clones and lacks some. Of about 190,000 clones detected, about 85% appear once; the ten largest clones hold about 20%. The material sequenced was peripheral blood. These receptor sequences come from a human donor in a cohort sampled during active COVID-19.

The chain couples TRBV5-1 to TRBJ2-2; weak D call: TRBD2 (6 bases). The germline gives CDR1 SGHRS, CDR2 YFSETQ. Between the trimmed V and J ends, which lost 7 bases and 3 bases, there was a span of 10 bases. The CDR3 has 13 amino acids. The CDR3 DNA reads TGCGCCAGCTCGGGCGGGGACACCGGGGAGCTGTTTTTT. Protein product: CASSGGDTGELFF.

This clone showed up just once. V is TRBV6-5 and J is TRBJ2-1; 10 bases line up with TRBD2. After removal of 5 bases from V and 8 bases from J, the junction contained 9 bases not matched to a gene. CDR3 length: 15 amino acids. CDR1 and CDR2 (germline): MNHEY, SVGAGI. The DNA for the CDR3 is TGTGCCAGCAGTCCAACTAGCGGGGTGACGGATGAGCAGTTCTTC. This codes for CASSPTSGVTDEQFF.

The V gene is TRBV6-5, the J gene TRBJ2-5, with 7 nucleotides matching TRBD1. The CDR3 totals 12 residues. J lost 5 bases, V lost 7 bases, and 4 bases had no gene match. Germline CDR1 and CDR2: MNHEY and SVGAGI. The chain's CDR3 is CASNRGGETQYF. The CDR3 nucleotides are TGTGCCAGCAACCGAGGGGGCGAGACCCAGTACTTC.

This clone was recorded only once. The rearrangement joins TRBV29-1 to TRBJ1-2, with 7 bases fitting TRBD1. CDR1 SQVTM and CDR2 ANQGSEA come from the germline V gene. V was clipped by 6 bases and J by 6 bases; unmatched bases: 1. The CDR3 spans 10 residues. DNA for the CDR3: TGCAGCGTAGGGGGCAATGGCTACACCTTC. This encodes CSVGGNGYTF.

V usage is TRBV2 and J usage is TRBJ1-3, with D perhaps matching TRBD1 (5 bases). Germline V gives CDR1 SNHLY, CDR2 FYNNEI. Trimming cost V 8 bases and J 9 bases, with 8 bases left between them. The CDR3 runs 10 residues. Written as DNA, the CDR3 is TGTGCCAGCGGGGGGAGCACCATATATTTT. Its protein is CASGGSTIYF.

The gene calls are TRBV5-1 and TRBJ2-5, with D perhaps TRBD1 (5 bases). Germline lookup yields CDR1 SGHRS and CDR2 YFSETQ. The CDR3 totals 13 residues. V was clipped by 0 bases and J by 5 bases, with 8 bases between them. The CDR3 DNA sequence: TGCGCCAGCAGCTTGGTAGGGGTCGAGACCCAGTACTTC. Amino acid sequence: CASSLVGVETQYF.

The chain couples TRBV15 to TRBJ1-6; TRBD1 agrees at 9 bases. Germline V lookup: CDR1 LNHNV, CDR2 YYDKDF (reference sequence). The V gene end was trimmed by 5 bases and the J gene end by 7 bases; junction bases not matched to a gene: 6. The CDR3 totals 15 residues. CDR3 amino acids: CATSPLTGGNSPLHF. DNA of the CDR3: TGTGCCACCAGCCCATTGACAGGGGGGAATTCACCCCTCCACTTT. Together with reference TRBV15 and TRBJ1-6, the CDR3 gives the full variable domain: DAMVIQNPRYQVTQFGKPVTLSCSQTLNHNVMYWYQQKSSQAPKLLFHYYDKDFNNEADTPDNFQSRRPNTSFCFLDIRSPGLGDTAMYLCATSPLTGGNSPLHFGNGTRLTVT.

The genes are TRBV6-1 and TRBJ1-2, with 7 bases aligning to TRBD1. The germline gives CDR1 MNHNS, CDR2 SASEGT. This CDR3 spans 14 amino acids. V trimming: 2 bases; J trimming: 9 bases; junction bases outside the gene matches: 9. CDR3 amino acids: CASSESVGGFRYTF. CDR3 DNA: TGTGCCAGCAGTGAATCTGTAGGGGGCTTTCGCTACACCTTC.

DNA of the CDR3: TGTGCCAGCAGCCAAGATCGCCCCGTTACAATGAACACTGAAGCTTTCTTT. Translated: CASSQDRPVTMNTEAFF. The chain combines TRBV3-1 (or the pseudogene TRBV3-2) with TRBJ1-1; no clear D gene. V gave up 0 bases and J gave up 0 bases, with 14 bases separating them. The CDR3 is 17 residues long. Germline lookup yields CDR1 LGHDT and CDR2 YNNKEL (reference sequence).

The V call is TRBV19, the J call TRBJ2-2; possible D gene TRBD1, 6 bases. The germline V and J ends were trimmed by 11 bases and 1 base, with 11 bases remaining between them. The germline V gene encodes CDR1 LNHDA and CDR2 SQIVND (reference sequence). The CDR3 sequence is 13 residues long. The CDR3 here is CAVPGQNTGELFF. As DNA, the CDR3 is TGTGCCGTTCCGGGACAGAACACCGGGGAGCTGTTTTTT.

This clone has more than one count but fewer than ten. The rearrangement links TRBV9 to TRBJ2-2; D perhaps matches TRBD2 (6 bases). The CDR3 spans 15 residues. Germline V gene lookup returns CDR1 SGDLS and CDR2 YYNGEE. V was pared by 3 bases and J by 5 bases, with 14 bases between. The CDR3 loop is CASSDTGTGTGELFF. For the CDR3, the DNA is TGTGCCAGCAGCGACACCGGGACTGGGACCGGGGAGCTGTTTTTT.

The chain has TRBV28 and TRBJ2-7, with TRBD1 as a possible D gene (5 bases). With 3 bases removed from V and 2 bases from J, the gap between germline ends came to 8 bases. Germline CDR1 is MDHEN and CDR2 is SYDVKM. CDR3 length: 13 residues. The CDR3 DNA follows: TGTGCCAGCAGTTTGGGGCGGACCTACGAGCAGTACTTC. Protein: CASSLGRTYEQYF.

The V call is TRBV6-5, the J call TRBJ2-5, with 7 bases matching TRBD1. This CDR3 has 14 amino acids. Trimming removed 6 bases from V and 3 bases from J; junction bases left unmatched: 7. The V gene's germline CDR1 is MNHEY and CDR2 SVGAGI. CDR3 coding DNA: TGTGCCAGCAGCCGAGCGACAGGGAAAGAGACCCAGTACTTC. Encoded protein: CASSRATGKETQYF.

The chain couples TRBV3-1 (or the pseudogene TRBV3-2) to TRBJ1-1, with D uncertain. V was clipped by 0 bases and J by 8 bases, with 10 bases between them. Germline CDR1 is LGHDT and CDR2 is YNNKEL (reference sequence). The CDR3 is made up of 13 amino acids. DNA for the CDR3: TGTGCCAGCAGCCAAGATCACGGTAGCGAAGCTTTCTTT. The encoded protein is CASSQDHGSEAFF.

The rearrangement joins TRBV18 to TRBJ1-2, with no clear D. Trimming removed 0 bases from V and 5 bases from J, with 7 bases in between. The CDR3 totals 13 residues. Germline loops: CDR1 KGHSH, CDR2 LQKENI. This CDR3 is CASSPPEGYGYTF. The CDR3 DNA reads TGTGCCAGCTCACCACCAGAGGGTTATGGCTACACCTTC.

The chain is built from TRBV6-6 and TRBJ1-2, with unresolved D. Germline values: CDR1 MNHNY, CDR2 SVGAGI (reference sequence). The CDR3 runs 14 residues. The V end lost 6 bases, the J end lost 4 bases, and 15 bases lay between the germline ends. DNA for the CDR3: TGTGCCAGCAGGGAGGAGGCCGGGAGCTATGGCTACACCTTC. Amino acids: CASREEAGSYGYTF.

The J gene is TRBJ1-1, the V gene TRBV10-3, with TRBD1 as a possible D gene (6 bases). The CDR3 spans 14 residues. V was pared by 5 bases and J by 0 bases, with 10 bases between. Per germline, CDR1 ENHRY and CDR2 SYGVKD. The CDR3 coding sequence is TGTGCCATCAGTAGGACAGCGTTGAACACTGAAGCTTTCTTT. Its translation is CAISRTALNTEAFF.

V gene TRBV10-3 combines with J gene TRBJ1-1, with TRBD1 identical over 8 bases. The CDR3 totals 14 residues. The germline V gene encodes CDR1 ENHRY and CDR2 SYGVKD. V shed 3 bases and J 5 bases; nucleotides not matched to a gene: 5. This CDR3 reads CAISDDRGYTEAFF. The CDR3 DNA follows: TGTGCCATCAGTGACGACAGGGGATATACTGAAGCTTTCTTT.

The chain couples TRBV5-1 to TRBJ2-2; D is unresolved. Germline V gene sequence: CDR1 SGHRS, CDR2 YFSETQ. The CDR3 extends over 15 amino acids. V lost 0 bases to trimming and J lost 4 bases, with 10 bases between them. The CDR3 is CASSLEGGPTGELFF. The CDR3 DNA reads TGCGCCAGCAGCTTGGAAGGTGGGCCCACCGGGGAGCTGTTTTTT.

V and J are TRBV18 and TRBJ2-7, with no clear D. The CDR3 has 14 amino acids. Germline CDR1 KGHSH, CDR2 LQKENI. V lost 3 bases and J 0 bases, leaving 9 bases between the germline ends. The CDR3, as DNA: TGTGCCAGCTCACCGGCGGCTAGCTCCTACGAGCAGTACTTC. Translation gives CASSPAASSYEQYF.

The chain combines TRBV27 with TRBJ1-1, with 9 bases that match TRBD1. There are 14 residues in the CDR3. Germline V gene sequence: CDR1 MNHEY, CDR2 SMNVEV (reference sequence). V was pared by 7 bases and J by 6 bases, with 9 bases of the junction left unmatched. The CDR3 DNA reads TGTGCCAGCAAGCGGGACAGGGTGAGGGCTGAAGCTTTCTTT. Amino acid sequence: CASKRDRVRAEAFF.

The J gene is TRBJ2-3, the V gene TRBV5-1; D might be TRBD2 (5 bases). CDR3 length: 13 amino acids. V was cut by 6 bases and J by 1 base, with 9 bases left in between. Germline CDR1 reads SGHRS; CDR2 reads YFSETQ. The CDR3 DNA follows: TGCGCCAGCATGGGTAGCGGCACAGATACGCAGTATTTT. This translates into CASMGSGTDTQYF.

This CDR3 is CASSFQGTVGDTQYF. The CDR3 DNA reads as TGCGCCAGCAGCTTTCAAGGGACAGTTGGAGATACGCAGTATTTT. The chain is built from TRBV5-1 and TRBJ2-3; the match to TRBD1 covers 7 bases. This CDR3 region has 15 residues. Trimming removed 2 bases from V and 5 bases from J; junction bases left unmatched: 8. Germline V gives CDR1 SGHRS, CDR2 YFSETQ.